This T cell receptor (beta chain) is from a study of cytomegalovirus exposure and HLA in healthy donors. Across the whole study: Findings of an earlier analysis included some 120 million unique TCR beta sequences from about 180 million T cells.

The study, taken as a whole, reports: Some V segments could not be told apart, so they were left out, TRBV6-2 and TRBV6-3 among them. CMV antigen specificity was confirmed in vitro for a few CMV-associated chains.

Germline lookup yields CDR1 MGHDK and CDR2 SYGVNS. Trimming removed 5 bases from V and 0 bases from J; junction bases left unmatched: 13. The CDR3 is made up of 18 amino acids. 13 Jbeta primers and 60 Vbeta primers were used for the PCR. TCRdb's copy holds only in-frame clones and misses some; the assay was immunoSEQ multiplex PCR. The table shows more than 75,000 clones, with more than 75% occurring only once. As for this clone: As yet, its antigen is unknown.

The clonotype originates from a woman aged 40 to 50 in good health and CMV-seropositive. V and J are TRBV25-1 and TRBJ1-1; 9 nucleotides align to TRBD1. The sequencing sample was made of PBMCs. CDR3 sequence (DNA): TGTGCCAGCAGTAGCGGTAGACAGGGGGAGGTAATGAACACTGAAGCTTTCTTT. Protein product: CASSSGRQGEVMNTEAFF.